This T cell receptor beta chain was captured in a study of human T cells and chemical hapten exposure. TCRdb passed the 5' RACE reads through MiXCR, listing each CDR3 protein once. The sample consists of 120,000 to 150,000 distinct CDR3 sequences, 4.1% of them appearing once. General observations from the study: No alteration of TCRs above 1 in 1000 frequency was seen with DPC sensitization.

It was from unfractionated whole blood that total RNA was extracted. Germline V gives CDR1 MNHEY, CDR2 SMNVEV (reference sequence). The length of the CDR3 is 15 residues. V was clipped by 2 bases and J by 2 bases; unmatched bases: 3. A remark on this clonotype: What it recognizes is unknown.

The V call is TRBV27, the J call TRBJ2-4; 7 bases align to TRBD2. This sequence originates from a female donor in good health. CDR3 protein: CASSLLAEPKNIQYF. Here the CDR3 DNA reads TGTGCCAGCAGTTTACTAGCGGAACCCAAAAACATTCAGTACTTC.